The 18 T cell receptor beta chains in this list originate from one sample, sequenced in a study of T cells after yellow fever vaccination. TCRdb re-called the 5' RACE reads with MiXCR, one entry per CDR3 protein. This sample yields about 350,000 distinct CDR3 sequences, of which approximately 4% are seen a single time; around 25% belongs to the top ten. Here the sequenced sample was PBMCs, taken 5 days after the yellow fever booster vaccination. The receptors come from a man aged 18-30 years who received the YFV17D yellow fever vaccine.

This chain uses TRBV6-6 with TRBJ2-7; tentatively, D is TRBD2 (6 bases). V shed 3 bases and J shed 4 bases, with 16 bases lying between them. The length of the CDR3 is 15 residues. CDR1 is MNHNY, CDR2 SVGAGI, per germline (reference sequence). The CDR3 is CASSYLGGARYEQYV. The CDR3 nucleotides read TGTGCCAGCAGTTATCTTGGAGGGGCGAGGTACGAGCAGTACGTC.

This clonotype was counted between two and nine times. The chain combines TRBV6-5 with TRBJ2-1; tentatively, D is TRBD1 (7 bases). CDR1 and CDR2 from the germline V gene are MNHEY and SVGAGI. The CDR3 sequence is 15 residues long. V was shortened by 7 bases and J by 3 bases, with 16 bases between the two germline ends. Here the CDR3 reads CASNPRGTVYNEQFF. The CDR3 DNA is TGTGCCAGCAATCCCCGGGGGACAGTCTACAATGAGCAGTTCTTC.

In its sample, this clonotype was seen a few times. The rearrangement joins TRBV7-9 to TRBJ1-2, with D possibly matching TRBD1 (5 bases). The V gene lost 1 base and the J gene lost 5 bases, with 14 bases spanning the gap. The CDR3 sequence is 15 residues long. CDR1 and CDR2 from the germline V gene are SEHNR and FQNEAQ (reference sequence). CDR3 coding DNA: TGTGCCAGCAGCTTAGGCCAGGGCGGGGGGTATGGCTACACCTTC. Protein sequence: CASSLGQGGGYGYTF.

The CDR3 nucleotides are TGTGCCAGCAGCTTACAAAACTTTAATTCACCCCTCCACTTT. This translates into CASSLQNFNSPLHF. The V gene is TRBV11-2, the J gene TRBJ1-6; D is unresolved. The CDR3 covers 14 residues. V was trimmed by 2 bases and J by 6 bases, leaving 8 bases between them. The germline CDR1 and CDR2 sequences are SGHAT and FQNNGV.

This clonotype was picked up a small number of times. The chain links TRBV5-1 to TRBJ2-1; TRBD1 matches at 9 bases. Germline CDR1 and CDR2: SGHRS and YFSETQ. The CDR3 loop spans 16 amino acids. With 0 bases clipped from V and 7 bases from J, the junction kept 8 bases outside the gene matches. CDR3 bases: TGCGCCAGCAGCTTGGATTTACCGGGACAGGGAAATGAGCAGTTCTTC. It codes for CASSLDLPGQGNEQFF.

This clonotype has a handful of counts. J is TRBJ2-5 and V is TRBV10-2; possibly TRBD1 or TRBD2 for D (5 bases each). This CDR3 has 12 amino acids. Germline CDR1 and CDR2: WSHSY and SAAADI. V dropped 6 bases and J dropped 6 bases, with 11 bases sitting between them. The CDR3 DNA reads TGCGCCAGCAGAGGGACGGGGAAGACCCAGTACTTC. Translation gives CASRGTGKTQYF.

With regard to this clonotype: Its ends do not fully match the called genes, so a read error is possible. This chain joins TRBV20-1 and TRBJ2-1; D is undetermined. This CDR3 spans 11 amino acids. The germline V gene encodes CDR1 DFQATT and CDR2 SNEGSKA (reference sequence). CDR3 protein: CSARDRVSFIF. Here the CDR3 DNA reads TGCAGTGCTAGAGATCGGGTCAGCTTTATCTTC.

The rearrangement joins TRBV11-1 to TRBJ2-1; tentative D call: TRBD2 (6 bases). V was cut by 2 bases and J by 8 bases, with 13 bases left in between. The V gene's germline CDR1 is SGHAT and CDR2 FQDESV (reference sequence). This CDR3 region has 14 residues. DNA for the CDR3: TGTGCCAGCAGCTTACGCGGGGTAAGGTATGAGCAGTTCTTC. Its protein product is CASSLRGVRYEQFF.

This clonotype appeared a few times. V gene TRBV2 combines with J gene TRBJ1-6, with TRBD1 matching over 9 bases. The CDR3 spans 15 residues. J gave up 9 bases and V 6 bases, and 9 bases lay outside the gene matches. Germline assignment: CDR1 SNHLY and CDR2 FYNNEI. The CDR3 coding sequence is TGTGCCAGCAGAGACTCCGGGACAGGGCTTTCACCCCTCCACTTT. Its protein product is CASRDSGTGLSPLHF. Complete variable domain (other parts from reference TRBV2 and TRBJ1-6): EPEVTQTPSHQVTQMGQEVILRCVPISNHLYFYWYRQILGQKVEFLVSFYNNEISEKSEIFDDQFSVERPDGSNFTLKIRSTKLEDSAMYFCASRDSGTGLSPLHFGNGTRLTVT.

Ten or more counts support this clonotype. The chain couples TRBV27 to TRBJ1-1; no clear D gene. The germline V gene encodes CDR1 MNHEY and CDR2 SMNVEV (reference sequence). This CDR3 is built from 13 residues. Trimming removed 3 bases at V and 0 bases at J, with 5 bases between. In nucleotides, the CDR3 is TGTGCCAGCAGTTTCAATATGAACACTGAAGCTTTCTTT. Translation gives CASSFNMNTEAFF.

This clonotype came up a few times. The missing conserved phenylalanine or tryptophan at the end of this CDR3 makes a read error likely. No DNA is shown, since the ends of the CDR3 on it are uncertain; the CDR3 is the one TCRdb lists. The chain employs TRBV2 and TRBJ1-2; TRBD1, the D gene given by the table, was not confirmed from the DNA. The V gene's germline CDR1 is SNHLY and CDR2 FYNNEI. The CDR3 contains 13 residues when both ends are counted. The CDR3 sequence is CASSVPGQKLLWL.

This clonotype came up a few times. The V call is TRBV6-2 or TRBV6-3, the J call TRBJ1-5; 9 nucleotides line up with TRBD1. There are 15 residues in the CDR3. CDR1 MNHEY and CDR2 SVGEGT come from the germline V gene. The J segment lost 4 bases and the V segment lost 5 bases, leaving 6 bases of the junction unmatched. CDR3 protein: CASSKQGAGNQPQHF. The CDR3 nucleotides are TGTGCCAGCAGTAAACAGGGGGCCGGGAATCAGCCCCAGCATTTT.

In this sample, this clonotype turned up a few times. J is TRBJ1-6 and V is TRBV27; D perhaps matches TRBD1 (5 bases). The CDR3 covers 15 residues. Germline CDR1 and CDR2: MNHEY and SMNVEV (reference sequence). Trimming pared 2 bases from V and 8 bases from J, leaving 13 bases between. The CDR3 region is CASSLIRQYDSPLHF. For the CDR3, the DNA is TGTGCCAGCAGTTTAATCCGACAGTACGATTCACCCCTCCACTTT.

The chain is built from TRBV4-2 and TRBJ2-5; D assignment may be TRBD1 or TRBD2 (5 bases each). From germline, CDR1 is LGHNA and CDR2 YNFKEQ. This CDR3 contains 14 residues. The V gene lost 0 bases and the J gene lost 4 bases, with 9 bases spanning the gap. The DNA for the CDR3 is TGTGCCAGCAGCCAAGAGGGGGTGGGAGAGACCCAGTACTTC. Translating gives CASSQEGVGETQYF.

This clonotype has a count of ten or more. The chain uses TRBV20-1 and TRBJ2-3, with 8 bases matching TRBD2. This CDR3 spans 18 amino acids. The V segment lost 2 bases and the J segment 0 bases; nucleotides outside the gene matches: 13. Germline V lookup: CDR1 DFQATT, CDR2 SNEGSKA (reference sequence). CDR3 protein: CSARLPQGRGASTDTQYF. In DNA, the CDR3 is TGCAGTGCTAGATTACCCCAAGGGCGGGGGGCTAGCACAGATACGCAGTATTTT.

The rearrangement uses TRBV9 and TRBJ1-5; 9 nucleotides agree with TRBD1. After removal of 3 bases from V and 3 bases from J, the junction contained 4 bases not matched to a gene. The CDR3 covers 15 residues. Germline V gene sequence: CDR1 SGDLS, CDR2 YYNGEE. CDR3 DNA: TGTGCCAGCAGCGCGGGGACAGGGAACAATCAGCCCCAGCATTTT. Residues: CASSAGTGNNQPQHF. Drawing the rest from reference TRBV9 and TRBJ1-5, the complete variable domain is DSGVTQTPKHLITATGQRVTLRCSPRSGDLSVYWYQQSLDQGLQFLIQYYNGEERAKGNILERFSAQQFPDLHSELNLSSLELGDSALYFCASSAGTGNNQPQHFGDGTRLSIL.

Note on this clonotype: At one end, the junction sequence differs from germline, possibly due to a read error. The genes are TRBV6-5 and TRBJ2-2, with D perhaps TRBD2 (5 bases). Germline V gene data show CDR1 as MNHEY and CDR2 as SVGAGI. CDR3 length equals 16 residues. CDR3 sequence (DNA): TGTGCCAGCAGTTACTCGGGCAGACCGAACACCGGGGAGCTGTATTTT. Amino acid sequence: CASSYSGRPNTGELYF.

The chain links TRBV3-1 to TRBJ2-1, with D possibly matching TRBD2 (5 bases). CDR1 LGHDT and CDR2 YNNKEL come from the germline V gene (reference sequence). The CDR3 length is 14 residues. V was cut by 0 bases and J by 8 bases, with 11 bases left in between. The DNA of the CDR3 is TGTGCCAGCAGCCAAGATACTAGGGAACATGAGCAGTTCTTC. This translates into CASSQDTREHEQFF.